This T cell receptor (beta chain) was retrieved from a study of blood T cell repertoires in COVID-19. Study in general: Some COVID-19 samples were acute and others convalescent; all came from the United States, Italy and Spain.

The germline V and J ends were trimmed by 4 bases and 2 bases, with 11 bases remaining between them. The CDR3 is 14 amino acids. The V gene's germline CDR1 is LGHDT and CDR2 YNNKEL (reference sequence). Everyone who took part was about 18 to 89 years old, and they came from 20 to 25 US areas. Participants were placed into cohorts based on the clinical history they reported. Under the authors' procedure: Estimates of nucleated cell counts were drawn from the amplification of reference gene primers. Measured with immunoSEQ multiplex PCR; TCRdb has only the in-frame clones, and not every one. That table supplies the V and J calls and clone size; D and trimming were determined from the DNA. The sample lists 130,000 or so clones; around four fifths were seen once.

The chain couples TRBV3-1 (or the pseudogene TRBV3-2) to TRBJ1-1, with D perhaps matching TRBD1 (5 bases). The sequencing input was PBMCs or T cells enriched from blood (not recorded which). The TCR originated in a man in his forties or fifties with acute COVID-19. CDR3 in amino acids: CASSPQTVNTEAFF. CDR3 nucleotides: TGTGCCAGCAGCCCCCAGACAGTAAACACTGAAGCTTTCTTT.